This T cell receptor beta chain came from a study of vaccination and CD4 T cells after COVID-19. The wider study: Of the convalescent patients, who were SARS-CoV-2 positive by nasal swab PCR, about ten had mild and one severe disease.

Sequencing of the DNA from cultured CD4+ T cells was carried out with the Oncomine TCR Beta short-read assay. TCRdb reprocessed the PCR reads via MiXCR and lists one record per CDR3 protein. This table holds approximately 12,000 distinct CDR3 sequences, approximately 58% found once. With regard to this clonotype: What it recognizes is unknown.

Treatment indicated: roughly 11-day PBMC culture with coronavirus spike peptide pools or control peptides (ViraFEST assay). Trimming left V 2 bases short and J 6 bases short, with 15 bases between. From germline, CDR1 is SGHRS and CDR2 YFSETQ. The CDR3 totals 15 residues. This receptor was obtained from a human donor who had recovered from COVID-19. This sequence joins TRBV5-1 and TRBJ2-1; D tentatively reads TRBD1 or TRBD2 (5 bases each). This specimen consisted of CD4+ T cells from blood, cultured in vitro, obtained before SARS-CoV-2 vaccination. CDR3 DNA sequence: TGCGCCAGCAGCTTCGGGACCTCCGGGGTCAATGAGCAGTTCTTC. Translating it yields CASSFGTSGVNEQFF. The variable domain in full, completed from reference TRBV5-1 and TRBJ2-1, reads KAGVTQTPRYLIKTRGQQVTLSCSPISGHRSVSWYQQTPGQGLQFLFEYFSETQRNKGNFPGRFSGRQFSNSRSEMNVSTLELGDSALYLCASSFGTSGVNEQFFGPGTRLTVL.